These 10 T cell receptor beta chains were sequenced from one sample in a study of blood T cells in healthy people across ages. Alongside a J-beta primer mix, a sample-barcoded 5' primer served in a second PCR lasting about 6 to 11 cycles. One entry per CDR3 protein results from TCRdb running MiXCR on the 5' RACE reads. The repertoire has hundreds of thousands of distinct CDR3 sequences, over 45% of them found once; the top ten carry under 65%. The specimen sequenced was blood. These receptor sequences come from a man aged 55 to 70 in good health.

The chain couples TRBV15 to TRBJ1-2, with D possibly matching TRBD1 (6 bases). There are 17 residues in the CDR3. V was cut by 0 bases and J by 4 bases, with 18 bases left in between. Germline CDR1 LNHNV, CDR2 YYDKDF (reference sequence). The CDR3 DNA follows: TGTGCCACCAGCAGAGATCCTGCGGGGGCAGGAGGCTATGGCTACACCTTC. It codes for CATSRDPAGAGGYGYTF.

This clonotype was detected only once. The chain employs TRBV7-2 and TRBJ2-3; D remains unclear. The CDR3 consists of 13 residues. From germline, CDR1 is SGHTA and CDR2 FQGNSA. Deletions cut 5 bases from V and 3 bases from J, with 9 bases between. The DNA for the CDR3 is TGTGCCAGCAGCCACGGGCTTACAGATACGCAGTATTTT. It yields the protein CASSHGLTDTQYF. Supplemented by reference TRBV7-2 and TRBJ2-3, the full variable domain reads GAGVSQSPSNKVTEKGKDVELRCDPISGHTALYWYRQSLGQGLEFLIYFQGNSAPDKSGLPSDRFSAERTGGSVSTLTIQRTQQEDSAVYLCASSHGLTDTQYFGPGTRLTVL.

The CDR3 DNA reads TGCAGTGCTAGGCCCGATGGCTCTGGAAACACCATATATTTT. This translates into CSARPDGSGNTIYF. J is TRBJ1-3 and V is TRBV20-1; no clear D gene. V lost 3 bases to trimming and J lost 0 bases, with 9 bases between them. Germline V gene lookup returns CDR1 DFQATT and CDR2 SNEGSKA (reference sequence). The CDR3 spans 14 residues.

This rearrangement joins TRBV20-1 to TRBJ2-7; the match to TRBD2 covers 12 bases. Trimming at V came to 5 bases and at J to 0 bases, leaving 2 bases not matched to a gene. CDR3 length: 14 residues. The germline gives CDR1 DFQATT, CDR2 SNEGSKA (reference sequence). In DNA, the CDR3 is TGCAGTGCTTGGACTAGCGGGGCCTCCTACGAGCAGTACTTC. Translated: CSAWTSGASYEQYF.

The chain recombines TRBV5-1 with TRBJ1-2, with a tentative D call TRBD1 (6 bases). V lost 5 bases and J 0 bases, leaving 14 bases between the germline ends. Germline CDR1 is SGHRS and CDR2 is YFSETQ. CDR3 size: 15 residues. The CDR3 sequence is CASSNGQITNYGYTF. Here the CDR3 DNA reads TGCGCCAGCAGTAACGGACAGATAACTAACTATGGCTACACCTTC.

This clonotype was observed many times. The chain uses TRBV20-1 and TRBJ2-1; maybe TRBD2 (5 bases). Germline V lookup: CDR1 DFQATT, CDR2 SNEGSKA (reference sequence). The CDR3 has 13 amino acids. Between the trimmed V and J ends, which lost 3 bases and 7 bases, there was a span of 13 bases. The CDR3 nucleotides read TGCAGTGCTAGTCTCAGGAGGTCGAATGAGCAGTTCTTC. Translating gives CSASLRRSNEQFF.

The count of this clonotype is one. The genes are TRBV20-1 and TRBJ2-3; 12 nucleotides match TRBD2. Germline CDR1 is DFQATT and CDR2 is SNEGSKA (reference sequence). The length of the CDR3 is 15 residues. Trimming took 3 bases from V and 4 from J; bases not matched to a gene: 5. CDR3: CSASPSGGAADTQYF. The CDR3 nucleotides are TGCAGTGCTAGTCCTAGCGGGGGGGCCGCAGATACGCAGTATTTT.

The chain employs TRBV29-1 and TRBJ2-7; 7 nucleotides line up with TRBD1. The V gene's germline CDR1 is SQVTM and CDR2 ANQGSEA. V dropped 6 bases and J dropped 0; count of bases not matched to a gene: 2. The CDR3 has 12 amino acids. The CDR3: CSVWDSSYEQYF. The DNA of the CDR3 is TGCAGCGTATGGGACAGCTCCTACGAGCAGTACTTC.

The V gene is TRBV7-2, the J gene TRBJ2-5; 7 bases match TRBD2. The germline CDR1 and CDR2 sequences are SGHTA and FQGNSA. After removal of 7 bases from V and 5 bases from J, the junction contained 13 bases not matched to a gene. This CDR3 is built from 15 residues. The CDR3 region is CASIQFGAGVETQYF. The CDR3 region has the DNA TGTGCCAGCATCCAATTCGGGGCGGGGGTGGAGACCCAGTACTTC.

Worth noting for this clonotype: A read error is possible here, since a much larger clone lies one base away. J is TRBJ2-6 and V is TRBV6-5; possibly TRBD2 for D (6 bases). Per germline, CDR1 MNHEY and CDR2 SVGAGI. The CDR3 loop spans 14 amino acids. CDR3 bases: TGTGACACCTTGGGGGGAACTGGGGCCAACGTCCTGACTTTC. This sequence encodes CDTLGGTGANVLTF.